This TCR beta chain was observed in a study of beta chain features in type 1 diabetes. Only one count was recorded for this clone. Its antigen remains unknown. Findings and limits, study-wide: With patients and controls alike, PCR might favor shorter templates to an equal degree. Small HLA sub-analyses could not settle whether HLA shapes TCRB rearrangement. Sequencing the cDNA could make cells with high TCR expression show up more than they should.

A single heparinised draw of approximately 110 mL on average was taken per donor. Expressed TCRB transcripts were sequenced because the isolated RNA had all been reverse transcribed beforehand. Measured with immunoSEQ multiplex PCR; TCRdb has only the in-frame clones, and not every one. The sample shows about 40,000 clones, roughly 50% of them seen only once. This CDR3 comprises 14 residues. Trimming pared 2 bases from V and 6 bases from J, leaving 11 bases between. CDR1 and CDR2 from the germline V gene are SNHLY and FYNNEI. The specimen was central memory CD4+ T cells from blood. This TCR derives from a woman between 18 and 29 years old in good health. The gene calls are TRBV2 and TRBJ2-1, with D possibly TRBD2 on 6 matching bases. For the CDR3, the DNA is TGTGCCAGCAGTGAAAACCCCGGGGGCAATGAGCAGTTCTTC. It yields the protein CASSENPGGNEQFF. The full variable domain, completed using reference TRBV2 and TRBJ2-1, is EPEVTQTPSHQVTQMGQEVILRCVPISNHLYFYWYRQILGQKVEFLVSFYNNEISEKSEIFDDQFSVERPDGSNFTLKIRSTKLEDSAMYFCASSENPGGNEQFFGPGTRLTVL.